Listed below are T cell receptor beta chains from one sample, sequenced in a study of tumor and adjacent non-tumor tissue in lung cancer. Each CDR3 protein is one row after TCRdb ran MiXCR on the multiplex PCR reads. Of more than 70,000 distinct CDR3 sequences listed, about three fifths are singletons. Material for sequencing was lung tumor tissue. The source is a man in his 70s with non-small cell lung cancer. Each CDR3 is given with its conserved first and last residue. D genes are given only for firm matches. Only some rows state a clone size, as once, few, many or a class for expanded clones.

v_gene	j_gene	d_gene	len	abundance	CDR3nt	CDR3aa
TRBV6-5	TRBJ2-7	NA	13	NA	TGTGCTAGCTGTCGTCCAGGATCCTACGAGCAGTACTTC	CASCRPGSYEQYF
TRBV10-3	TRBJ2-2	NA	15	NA	TGTGCCATCAGTACCTCTCTAGCGAACATCGGGGAGTTGTTTTTT	CAISTSLANIGELFF
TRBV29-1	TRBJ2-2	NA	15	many	TGCAGCGTTGAATTGGGGGACGGGAACACCGGGGAGCTGTTTTTT	CSVELGDGNTGELFF
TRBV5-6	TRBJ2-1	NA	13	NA	TGTGCCAGCGGCAGGCAGGGGAGAGATGAGCAATTCTTC	CASGRQGRDEQFF
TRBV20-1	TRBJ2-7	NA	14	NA	TGCAGTGCTTGGGACGGTAGTTTGTCCTACGAGCAGTACTTC	CSAWDGSLSYEQYF
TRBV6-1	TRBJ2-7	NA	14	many	TGTGCCAGCAGTGCGGACAGAATTTCCTACGAGCAGTACTTC	CASSADRISYEQYF
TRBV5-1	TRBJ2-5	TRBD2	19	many	TGCGCCAGCAACGCGGTTGCGGGTCTAGCGGGAGGGGTACAAGAGACCCAGTACTTC	CASNAVAGLAGGVQETQYF
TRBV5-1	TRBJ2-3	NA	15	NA	TGCGCCAGCAGCTTGAGCGAGAGAAGCACAGATACGCAGTATTTT	CASSLSERSTDTQYF
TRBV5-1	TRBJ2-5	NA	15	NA	TGCGCCAGCAGCTCTGGACTAACGGGGATGTGGACCCAGTACTTC	CASSSGLTGMWTQYF
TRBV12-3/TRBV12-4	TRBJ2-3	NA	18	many	TGTGCCAGCAGCGGGGTTAGGTCAGCCCGGAGGTCCACAGATACGCAGTATTTT	CASSGVRSARRSTDTQYF
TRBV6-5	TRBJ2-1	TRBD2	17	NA	TGTGCCAGCAGTAAGATGGGGGGCGGGAGGGGCGTCCATAAGCAATTCTTC	CASSKMGGGRGVHKQFF
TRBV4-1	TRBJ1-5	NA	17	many	TGCGCCAGCAGCCAAGATAGTTTTGGGAGGGTGCATCAGCCCCAGCATTTT	CASSQDSFGRVHQPQHF
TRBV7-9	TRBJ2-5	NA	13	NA	TGTGCCAGCAGCTGGGACTTCCAAGAGACACAGTACTTC	CASSWDFQETQYF
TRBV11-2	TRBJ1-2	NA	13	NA	TGTGCCAGCGGCTTAGAGGATGGGTCCGGCTACACCTTC	CASGLEDGSGYTF
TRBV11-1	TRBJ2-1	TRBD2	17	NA	TGTGACAGCAGCCGAGAGGCTAGCGGGGGGGTATACAATGGGCAGTTCTTC	CDSSREASGGVYNGQFF
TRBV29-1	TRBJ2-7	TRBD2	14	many	TGCAGCGTTGAAGACCGGGGGGGAAACTACGAGCAGTACTTC	CSVEDRGGNYEQYF
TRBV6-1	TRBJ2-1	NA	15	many	TGTGCCAGCAGTGGTATCGGGACAAGCCACAATGAGCAGTTCTTC	CASSGIGTSHNEQFF
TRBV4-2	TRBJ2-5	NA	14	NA	TGTGCCAGTAGTCGCGACACTAGACGGGAGACCCAGTACTTC	CASSRDTRRETQYF
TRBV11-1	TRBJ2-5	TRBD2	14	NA	TGTGTCAGCCGTAATCCGCTAGCGGGGGAGACCCAGTATTTC	CVSRNPLAGETQYF
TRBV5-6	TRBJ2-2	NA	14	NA	TGTGCCAGCAGCTTAGGCACTAAGGGCAGGGAGCTGTTTTTT	CASSLGTKGRELFF
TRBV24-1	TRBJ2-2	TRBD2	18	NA	TGTGCCACCAGTGACCACACGGGACTAGCGGGTCTAGTAGGGGAGCTGTTTTTT	CATSDHTGLAGLVGELFF
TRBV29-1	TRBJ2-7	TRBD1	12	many	TGCAGCGTTGCGGGACAGGGGTACGAGCAGTACTTC	CSVAGQGYEQYF
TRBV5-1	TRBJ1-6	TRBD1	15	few	TGCGCCAGCAGCTGGGGGACAGGGTTGAATTCACCCCTCCACTTT	CASSWGTGLNSPLHF
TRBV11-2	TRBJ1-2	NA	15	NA	TGTGCCAGCAGTTTAGATACAATCCGGGGGGTGAAAATCACCTTC	CASSLDTIRGVKITF
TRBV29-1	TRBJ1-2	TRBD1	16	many	TGCAGCGTTCCCGATCTACCCGGGACAGGGGTTAAGGGCTACACCTTC	CSVPDLPGTGVKGYTF
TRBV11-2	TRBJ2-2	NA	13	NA	TGTGCTAGGAGCTTCGGATACACCGGGGAGCTGTTTTTT	CARSFGYTGELFF
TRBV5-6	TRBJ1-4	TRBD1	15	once	TGTGCCAGCAGCCCGATCCGACAGGGGACGGAAATACTCTTTTTT	CASSPIRQGTEILFF
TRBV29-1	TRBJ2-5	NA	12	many	TGCAGCGTTGGTCGGGGTCAAGAGACCCAGTACTTC	CSVGRGQETQYF
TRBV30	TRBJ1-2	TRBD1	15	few	TGTGCCTGGAGGGGACAGGGGGCGAAGGGCTATGGCTACACCTTC	CAWRGQGAKGYGYTF
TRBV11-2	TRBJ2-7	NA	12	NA	TGTGCCAGCGACCCCATAGGGTACGAGCAGTACTTC	CASDPIGYEQYF
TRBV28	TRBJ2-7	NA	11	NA	TGTGCCAGCATCGGGACCGTCGAGCAGTACTTC	CASIGTVEQYF
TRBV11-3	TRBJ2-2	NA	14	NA	TGTGCCAGCAGCCCTAATACAGGGACCGGGGATCTGTTTTTC	CASSPNTGTGDLFF
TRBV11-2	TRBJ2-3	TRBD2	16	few	TGTGCCGGTAGCCCCGTCTCGGTCGGGAGGGGAGATACGCAGTATTTT	CAGSPVSVGRGDTQYF
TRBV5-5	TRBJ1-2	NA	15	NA	TGTGCCAACAGCTTGTCGATTAGGCCACCAAGTGGCTACACCTTC	CANSLSIRPPSGYTF
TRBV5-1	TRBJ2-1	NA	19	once	TGCGCCAGCAGCTTGTGGTGGGAGGCCCTCAGTCCGAGCTACAATGAACAGTTCTTC	CASSLWWEALSPSYNEQFF
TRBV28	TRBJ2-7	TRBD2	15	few	TGTGCCAGCGGGAAGAGGACTAGCGTGGGGTACGAGCAGTACTTC	CASGKRTSVGYEQYF
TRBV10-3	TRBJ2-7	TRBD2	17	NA	TGTGCCATCTGTGAAGGGGCTAGCGGGAGGGCTCGGTACGAACAGTACTTC	CAICEGASGRARYEQYF
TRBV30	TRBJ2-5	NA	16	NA	TGTGTCTGGAGTGTCCGGCTAGTGGGGGGAAAAGATACCCAGTACTTC	CVWSVRLVGGKDTQYF
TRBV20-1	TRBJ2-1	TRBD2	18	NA	TGCAGTGCTAGAGACTCTGGCCTTCGCGGGAGGAAGGACAATGAGCAGTTCTTC	CSARDSGLRGRKDNEQFF
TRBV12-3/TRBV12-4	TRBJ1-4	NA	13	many	TGTGCCAGCAGTTCCTACTTGGTTGAAAAACTGTTTTTT	CASSSYLVEKLFF
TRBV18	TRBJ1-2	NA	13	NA	TGTGCCAGCTCACCGAACGCGGACTATGGCTACACCTTC	CASSPNADYGYTF
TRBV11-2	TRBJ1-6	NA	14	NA	TGTGCCAGCACCGGCGCCGACGCCCATTCACACCTCCACTTT	CASTGADAHSHLHF
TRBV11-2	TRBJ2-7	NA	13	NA	TGTGCAAGCAGCCTCGGGACGGCTTGCGAGCAGTACTTC	CASSLGTACEQYF
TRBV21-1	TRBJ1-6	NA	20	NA	TGTGCCAGCAGCAAATTTTTGCCTTTGGGCAGGGGGGTCTATAATTCACCCCTCCACTTT	CASSKFLPLGRGVYNSPLHF
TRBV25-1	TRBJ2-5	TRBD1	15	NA	TGTGCCAGCAGTGGGACAGGGGTGCGCTGGGGGACCCAGTACTTC	CASSGTGVRWGTQYF
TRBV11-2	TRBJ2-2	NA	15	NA	TGTGCCAGTAGCTTATTAAGGGGTAGCAACGGGGAGCTGCTTTTT	CASSLLRGSNGELLF
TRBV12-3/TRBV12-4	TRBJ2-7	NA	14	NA	TGTGCCAGCAGTTTTAGGCCGCGGGCCTATGAGCAGTACTTC	CASSFRPRAYEQYF
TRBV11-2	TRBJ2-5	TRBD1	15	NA	TGTGCCAGCAACTGGGCCAGGACAGGCCAAGAGATCCAGTACTTC	CASNWARTGQEIQYF
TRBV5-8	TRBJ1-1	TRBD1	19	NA	TGTGCCAGCAGTTCCACCCGAGGACAGGGGCGCAGGTGGTATGCTGAAGCTTTCTTT	CASSSTRGQGRRWYAEAFF
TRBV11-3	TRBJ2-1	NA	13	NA	TGTGCCAGCAACTTAGGGGGAGTTAATGAGCAGTTCTTC	CASNLGGVNEQFF
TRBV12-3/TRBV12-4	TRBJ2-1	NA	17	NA	TGTGCCAGCAACACCAGAGCGGCGGGGAGCTCCTACAATGAGCAGTTCTTC	CASNTRAAGSSYNEQFF
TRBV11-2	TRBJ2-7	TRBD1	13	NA	TGTGCCAGCAGCCTGGACAGGGAACGCGGGCAATACTTC	CASSLDRERGQYF